This T cell receptor beta chain originates from a study of CD8 T cells in Susac syndrome (dated by TCRdb to between 2017 and 2020). Turning to the overall study: Whether CD8+ T cell activation and differentiation in Susac syndrome was antigen driven was tested using repertoire sequencing. The study compared CD8+ T cell repertoire clonality among eleven to twelve healthy donors, roughly 14 Susac syndrome patients and 15 multiple sclerosis patients.

The CDR3, from cysteine to phenylalanine, totals 14 residues. Here the CDR3 DNA is all that survives: 42 bases in frame from base 1. CDR1 and CDR2 are read off the germline V gene as SGHAT and FQNNGV. V and J are truncated by 11 bases and 0 bases respectively, leaving an intervening sequence of 11 bases. This clonotype was detected once. This clone's antigen is unknown. Base qualities are not at hand, and no much larger clone is one base apart. A single read constitutes weak evidence. RNA was extracted using the RNeasy kit, and roughly 0.45 to 1 microgram was reverse transcribed with random hexamers. TCR beta CDR3 regions were amplified with the immunoSEQ multiplex PCR assay covering 54 Vbeta and 13 Jbeta segments. To correct PCR amplification bias, a synthetic template baseline was used for both primer optimization and computational correction. Under the source paper's analysis protocol: Only productive sequences were kept, with reads annotated to V, D and J genes according to IMGT and analyzed in immunoSEQ Analyzer. To calculate clonality, Shannon entropy was normalized by log2 of the number of productive unique sequences and then subtracted from one. For each patient and control, public and private clones were evaluated within the 100 most prevalent clones. A clone was defined as Susac-specific if it was absent from the healthy and MS cohorts, from some 1,100 published viral clones and from other ImmuneACCESS disease sequences. Starting from the raw public reads, TCRdb applied fastp trimming at Q25, assembled clones with MiXCR and retained in-frame beta chains. Records with the same CDR3 protein are collapsed into one entry carrying the most frequent genes and DNA. For this entry, the V and J calls and clone size follow TCRdb and not the study's own pipeline. The sample yields 400,000 to 550,000 distinct CDR3 sequences; about 85% were counted once. Of the sample, approximately 0.12% is held by the ten largest clones.

High-throughput TCR beta sequencing profiled peripheral blood CD8+ and CD4+ T cells from healthy donors, Susac syndrome patients and multiple sclerosis patients. Multiple sclerosis controls were treatment-naive patients with stable or active relapsing-remitting disease fulfilling revised McDonald criteria. Bulk CD8+ and CD4+ T cells were purified by magnetic negative isolation, whereas CD8+ TEMRA cells were enriched by FACS. Blood was drawn into EDTA tubes, processed within 24 hours, and PBMCs were isolated by density gradient centrifugation. PBMCs destined for TCR sequencing were cryopreserved in liquid nitrogen and later thawed in a 37 °C water bath. A purity of at least 90% was achieved for sorted or isolated CD4+, CD8+ and CD8+ TEMRA cells. The full study reports these points: The number of individuals in the TCR sequencing and HLA analysis was acknowledged as relatively small.

The sequence was obtained from a human donor with multiple sclerosis. The chain is encoded by TRBV11-2 joined to TRBJ1-6, with no reliable assignment of the D segment. The specimen was CD8+ T cells from PBMCs. CDR3 sequence: CASTQSSYNSPLHF. The DNA sequence is given as TGTGCCTCCACCCAGAGCTCCTATAATTCACCCCTCCACTTT.